The rows below give T cell receptor beta chains drawn from one sample of a study of blood T cell repertoires in COVID-19. TCRdb keeps only in-frame clones here, not all; method: immunoSEQ multiplex PCR. The sample yields 85,000 to 130,000 clones, roughly 92% seen once. Specimen: peripheral blood. The receptor source for this set is a man in his 70s with acute or convalescent COVID-19. The conserved cysteine and the conserved F or W are not part of the CDR3 here. The order of the fields is V gene, CDR3 length, CDR3 protein.

TRBV6-4,12,ASRLAGDTGELF
TRBV13,13,ASSLRSYLNTEAF
TRBV5-5,10,ASSPDSHGYT
TRBV7-3,16,ASSSGGLAPTYTDTQY
TRBV11-2,13,ASSFAGSSTDTQY
TRBV18,13,ASSPQTGVNTEAF
TRBV19,13,ASRLTSGYTDTQY
TRBV5-1,12,ASSSGRAQETQY
TRBV5-1,10,ASSVQGGGYT
TRBV27,10,ASRDFTDTQY
TRBV28,12,ASSLRQGNQPQH
TRBV3-1/TRBV3-2,13,ASSQSSGTIYGYT
TRBV7-8,11,ASSLGGGDEQF
TRBV27,14,ASSLQLAGGSNEQF
TRBV5-6,14,ASSLRTGDSNQPQH
TRBV11-2,13,ASTSLAGSQETQY
TRBV7-9,13,ASSLATGGGETQY
TRBV21-1,14,ASSKRAGCSNYGYT
TRBV6-1,14,ASSEAPSGGPNEQF
TRBV30,11,AWTLGVNEKLF
TRBV6-2/TRBV6-3,12,ASSYPVENYGYT
TRBV11-3,13,ASSLVAPGANVLT
TRBV12-5,12,ASGPRTSKETQY
TRBV10-3,12,AIRGTGYNYGYT
TRBV29-1,12,SGVSQGAGNTIY
TRBV19,12,ATATIARYNEQF
TRBV14,11,ASSYGQARGYT
TRBV25-1,11,ASGLAHTGELF
TRBV28,10,ASSLEGTTLH
TRBV5-6,12,ASSFQGSQETQY
TRBV4-3,17,ASSRSASGSPIGFNEQF
TRBV6-5,14,ASSYSASGDVYEQY
TRBV7-3,15,ASSYTPLAGVHNEQF
TRBV13,13,ASSLGSEGVSGYT
TRBV5-4,14,ASSLGTGVNTGELF
TRBV5-1,13,ASSYADRGSYGYT
TRBV7-9,12,ASSFLEGPQPQH
TRBV2,13,ASSEGDSLSYEQY
TRBV13,15,ASSPAARDSSKETQY
TRBV13,11,ASSLRSSYEQY